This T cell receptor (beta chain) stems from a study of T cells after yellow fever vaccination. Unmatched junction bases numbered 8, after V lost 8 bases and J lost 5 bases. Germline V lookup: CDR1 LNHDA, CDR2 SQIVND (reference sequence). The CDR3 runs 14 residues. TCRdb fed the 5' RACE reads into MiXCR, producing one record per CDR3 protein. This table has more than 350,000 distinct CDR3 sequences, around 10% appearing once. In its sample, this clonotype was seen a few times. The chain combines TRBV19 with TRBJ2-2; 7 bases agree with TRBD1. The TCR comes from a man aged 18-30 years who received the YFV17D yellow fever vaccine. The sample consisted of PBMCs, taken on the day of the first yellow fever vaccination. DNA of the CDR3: TGTGCCAGTGCCCAAGGCAGGGGGACCGGGGAGCTGTTTTTT. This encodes CASAQGRGTGELFF.